This T cell receptor (beta chain) was identified during a study of tumor and adjacent non-tumor tissue in lung cancer (dated by TCRdb to between 2017 and 2018). At the level of the whole study: Patients with adenocarcinoma (about twelve), squamous cell carcinoma (2) and small cell lung cancer (1) were included in the cohort. The study compared bulk TCRbeta repertoires between lung tumor tissue and matched distant non-tumor lung tissue from over twelve lung cancer patients. The 15 enrolled patients, of whom around 10 were men and 5 were women, were aged about 30 to 80 years and were diagnosed with TNM stage I to III disease. For each patient, one tumor sample and one normal lung sample were taken, giving thirty paired specimens that underwent TCRbeta CDR3 sequencing. A total of some 130,000,000 productive TCRbeta reads were generated by sequencing, corresponding to an average of roughly 4 million reads per sample. Here is what the overall study found, with its caveats: Peripheral blood was not sequenced, so blood TCRbeta repertoires in these lung cancer patients were not examined. The cohort had only roughly 14 patients, and the authors noted that larger samples and more detailed clinical data are needed. The methods do not name the sequencing platform or mention unique molecular identifiers. TCR diversity was significantly higher in younger patients, and greater tumor TCR diversity was associated with shorter overall survival and shorter disease-free survival. Significantly higher TCR diversity (inverse Simpson) was observed in tumor tissue than in normal lung tissue (around 450 vs 150, P = 0.0075, Mann-Whitney U test). The top 100 clones accounted for a significantly larger cumulative portion of the repertoire in normal lung than in tumor tissue.

This clonotype was seen ten or more times. Its recognized antigen is unknown. Per-base qualities were not stored, and no clone one base away is much larger. The method behind the library was multiplex PCR. Instrument used: Illumina HiSeq 2500. TCRbeta libraries were built by three rounds of nested PCR using primers (Table S4), following protocols modified from ARM-PCR. Before sequencing, PCR products of 200-500 bp were excised from the gel and purified with the QIAquick gel extraction kit. Regarding the original processing steps: Reads were cleaned using Trimmomatic, were merged into complete CDR3 sequences using FLASH, and were assigned to V(D)J germline segments using MiTCR. VDJtools was used to compute clonal diversity as the inverse Simpson's index. A read counted as productive if the sequence was in-frame and lacked a premature stop codon. In TCRdb, the public reads were trimmed at Q25 with fastp and aligned with MiXCR, with productive beta chains retained. CDR3 protein sequences are deduplicated, and each keeps its most common genes and DNA. The V and J calls were not made by the authors but by TCRdb's processing. This sample lists 130,000 or so distinct CDR3 sequences; about 66% were detected once. Roughly 12% of the sample rests with the top ten.

RNA was extracted from bulk unsorted tissue and checked for quality with a NanoDrop ND-1000 and an Agilent 2100. Newly diagnosed lung cancer patients without prior chemotherapy who had been admitted for thoracic surgery in China between August and November 2014 were enrolled as donors. Anyone who had undergone radiotherapy or chemotherapy before, or who had another cancer at the same time, was left out of the study. Pieces of surgical tissue measuring roughly 1-2.2 cm3 were kept in RNAlater solution and held at -80 degrees C until needed. Relative to germline, V is 5 bases shorter and J is 3 bases shorter, with 16 bases between their ends. The CDR3, from cysteine to phenylalanine, totals 14 residues. CDR3 DNA is the only sequence kept; it has 42 bases, read in frame from the first base. In the germline V gene, CDR1 corresponds to SQVTM and CDR2 to ANQGSEA.

Input material: lung tumor tissue. This TCR was recovered from a man aged 30 to 39 with non-small cell lung cancer. Recombination joined TRBV29-1 with TRBJ1-1; the D gene assignment is ambiguous. This receptor has the CDR3 CSVPPRGWDTEAFF. In nucleotides, the sequence is TGCAGCGTTCCCCCCCGCGGCTGGGACACTGAAGCTTTCTTT.